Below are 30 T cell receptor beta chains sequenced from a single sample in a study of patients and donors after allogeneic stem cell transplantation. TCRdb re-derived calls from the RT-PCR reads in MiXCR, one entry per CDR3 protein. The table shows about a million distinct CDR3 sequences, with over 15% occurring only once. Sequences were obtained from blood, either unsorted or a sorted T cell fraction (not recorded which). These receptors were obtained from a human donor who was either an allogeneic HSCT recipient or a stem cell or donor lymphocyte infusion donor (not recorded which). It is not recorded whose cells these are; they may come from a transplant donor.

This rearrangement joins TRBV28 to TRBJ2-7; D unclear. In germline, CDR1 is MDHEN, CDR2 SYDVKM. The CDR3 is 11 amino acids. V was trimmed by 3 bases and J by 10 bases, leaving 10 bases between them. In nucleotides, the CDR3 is TGTGCCAGCAGTTTCCCGCCGTCCCAGTACTTC. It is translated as CASSFPPSQYF. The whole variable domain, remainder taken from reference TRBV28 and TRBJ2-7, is DVKVTQSSRYLVKRTGEKVFLECVQDMDHENMFWYRQDPGLGLRLIYFSYDVKMKEKGDIPEGYSVSREKKERFSLILESASTNQTSMYLCASSFPPSQYFGPGTRLTVT.

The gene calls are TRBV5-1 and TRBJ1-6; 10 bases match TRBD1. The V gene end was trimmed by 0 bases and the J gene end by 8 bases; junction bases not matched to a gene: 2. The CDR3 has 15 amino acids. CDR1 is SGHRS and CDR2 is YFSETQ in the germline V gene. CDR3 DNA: TGCGCCAGCAGCTTGGGGGACAGGGGATATTCACCCCTCCACTTT. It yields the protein CASSLGDRGYSPLHF.

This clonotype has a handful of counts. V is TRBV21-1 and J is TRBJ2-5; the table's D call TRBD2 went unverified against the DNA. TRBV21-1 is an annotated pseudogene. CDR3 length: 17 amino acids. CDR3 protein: CASRDPGLAGEQETQYF. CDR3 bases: TGTGCCAGCAGGGACCCGGGACTAGCGGGAGAGCAAGAGACCCAGTACTTC.

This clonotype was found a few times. CDR3 loop: CSVDPAGRGETQYF. In nucleotides, the CDR3 is TGCAGCGTTGACCCGGCAGGGAGGGGAGAGACCCAGTACTTC. The genes are TRBV29-1 and TRBJ2-5; 7 bases align to TRBD2. This CDR3 region has 14 residues. Unmatched junction bases numbered 8, after V lost 3 bases and J lost 4 bases. Germline CDR1 reads SQVTM; CDR2 reads ANQGSEA. The full variable domain, its missing parts supplied by reference TRBV29-1 and TRBJ2-5, is SAVISQKPSRDICQRGTSLTIQCQVDSQVTMMFWYRQQPGQSLTLIATANQGSEATYESGFVIDKFPISRPNLTFSTLTVSNMSPEDSSIYLCSVDPAGRGETQYFGPGTRLLVL.

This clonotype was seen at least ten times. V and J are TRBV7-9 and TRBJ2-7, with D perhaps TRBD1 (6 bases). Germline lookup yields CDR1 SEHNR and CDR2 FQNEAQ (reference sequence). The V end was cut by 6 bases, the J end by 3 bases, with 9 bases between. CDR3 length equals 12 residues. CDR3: CASRPDSYEQYF. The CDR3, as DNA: TGTGCCAGCAGGCCGGACAGCTACGAGCAGTACTTC.

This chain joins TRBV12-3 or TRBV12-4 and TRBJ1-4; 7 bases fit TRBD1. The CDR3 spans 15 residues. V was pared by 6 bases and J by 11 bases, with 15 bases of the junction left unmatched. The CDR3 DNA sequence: TGTGCCAGCAGATTCTTGGGGGGAGGGGGCGAGAAACTGTTTTTT. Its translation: CASRFLGGGGEKLFF.

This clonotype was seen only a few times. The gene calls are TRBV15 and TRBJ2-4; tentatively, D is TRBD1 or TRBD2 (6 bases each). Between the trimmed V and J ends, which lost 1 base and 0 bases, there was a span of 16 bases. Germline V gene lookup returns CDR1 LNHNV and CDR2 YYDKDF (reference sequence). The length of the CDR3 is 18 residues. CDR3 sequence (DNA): TGTGCCACCAGCAGAGGAAGGGGGGCAGACTTAGCCAAAAACATTCAGTACTTC. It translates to CATSRGRGADLAKNIQYF.

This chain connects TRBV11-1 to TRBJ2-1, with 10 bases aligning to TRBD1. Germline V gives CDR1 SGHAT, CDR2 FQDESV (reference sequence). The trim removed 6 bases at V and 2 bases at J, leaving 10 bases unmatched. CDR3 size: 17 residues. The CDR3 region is CASSPPPGTGAYNEQFF. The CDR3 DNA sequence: TGTGCCAGCAGTCCTCCCCCCGGGACAGGGGCCTACAATGAGCAGTTCTTC.

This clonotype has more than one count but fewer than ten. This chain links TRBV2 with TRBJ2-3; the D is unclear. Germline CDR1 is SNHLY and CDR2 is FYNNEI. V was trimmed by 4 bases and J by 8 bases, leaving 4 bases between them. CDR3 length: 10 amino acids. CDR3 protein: CASSVGTQYF. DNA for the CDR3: TGTGCCAGCAGTGTTGGTACGCAGTATTTT.

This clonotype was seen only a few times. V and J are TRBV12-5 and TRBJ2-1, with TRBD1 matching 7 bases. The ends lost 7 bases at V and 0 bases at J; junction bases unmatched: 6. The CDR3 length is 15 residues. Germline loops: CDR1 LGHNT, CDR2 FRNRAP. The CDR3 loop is CASAPRDSSYNEQFF. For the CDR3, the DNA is TGTGCTAGTGCCCCCCGGGACAGCTCCTACAATGAGCAGTTCTTC.

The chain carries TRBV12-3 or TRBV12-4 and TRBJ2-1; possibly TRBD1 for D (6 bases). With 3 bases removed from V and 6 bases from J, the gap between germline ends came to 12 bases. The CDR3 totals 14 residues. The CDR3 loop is CASSFGTGFNEQFF. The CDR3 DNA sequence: TGTGCCAGCAGTTTCGGAACAGGGTTCAATGAGCAGTTCTTC.

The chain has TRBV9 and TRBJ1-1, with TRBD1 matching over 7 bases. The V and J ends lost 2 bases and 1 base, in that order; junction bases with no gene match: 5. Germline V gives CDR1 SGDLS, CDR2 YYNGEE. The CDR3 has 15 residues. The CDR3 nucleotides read TGTGCCAGCAGCGTGTCGACAGGGCGGAACACTGAAGCTTTCTTT. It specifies CASSVSTGRNTEAFF.

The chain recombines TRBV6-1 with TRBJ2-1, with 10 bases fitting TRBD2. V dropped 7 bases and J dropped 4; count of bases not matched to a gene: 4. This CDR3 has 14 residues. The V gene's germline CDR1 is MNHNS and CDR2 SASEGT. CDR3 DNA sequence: TGTGCCAGCACTCAAGCGGGAGGGTACAATGAGCAGTTCTTC. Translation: CASTQAGGYNEQFF.

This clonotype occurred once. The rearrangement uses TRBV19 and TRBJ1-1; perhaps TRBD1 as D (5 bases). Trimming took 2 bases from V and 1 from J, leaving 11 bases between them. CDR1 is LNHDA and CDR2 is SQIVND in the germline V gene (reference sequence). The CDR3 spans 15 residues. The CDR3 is CASSISGQRNTEAFF. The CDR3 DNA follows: TGTGCCAGTAGTATAAGCGGACAAAGGAACACTGAAGCTTTCTTT.

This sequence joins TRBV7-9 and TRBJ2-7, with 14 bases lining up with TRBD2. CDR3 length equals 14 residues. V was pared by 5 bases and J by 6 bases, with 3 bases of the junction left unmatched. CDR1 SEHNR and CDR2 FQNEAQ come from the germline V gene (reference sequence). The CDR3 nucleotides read TGTGCCAGCAGCGCGGGACTAGCGGGAGTCGAGCAGTACTTC. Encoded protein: CASSAGLAGVEQYF.

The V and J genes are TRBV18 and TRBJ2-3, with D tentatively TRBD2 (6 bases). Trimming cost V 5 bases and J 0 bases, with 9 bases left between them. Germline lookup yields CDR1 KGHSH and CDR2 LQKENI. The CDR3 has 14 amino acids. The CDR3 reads CASSGRTSTDTQYF. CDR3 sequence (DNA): TGTGCCAGCTCAGGGAGGACTAGCACAGATACGCAGTATTTT.

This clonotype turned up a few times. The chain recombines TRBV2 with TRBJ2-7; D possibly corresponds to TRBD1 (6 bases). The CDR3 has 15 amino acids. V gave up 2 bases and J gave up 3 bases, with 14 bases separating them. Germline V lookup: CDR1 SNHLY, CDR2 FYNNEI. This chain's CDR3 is CASSELGATGYEQYF. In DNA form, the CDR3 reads TGTGCCAGCAGTGAATTGGGGGCAACTGGCTACGAGCAGTACTTC.

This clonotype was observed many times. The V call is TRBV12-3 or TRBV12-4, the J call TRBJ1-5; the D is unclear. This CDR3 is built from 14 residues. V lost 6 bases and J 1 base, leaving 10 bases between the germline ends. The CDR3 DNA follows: TGTGCCAGCAGCCTCGTAGACAGCAATCAGCCCCAGCATTTT. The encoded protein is CASSLVDSNQPQHF.

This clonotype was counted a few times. In DNA, the CDR3 is TGTGCCAGCAGCCCGCGGACTAGCGGATATTACGAGCAGTACTTC. It specifies CASSPRTSGYYEQYF. The chain employs TRBV3-1 and TRBJ2-7; 10 nucleotides agree with TRBD2. Trimming removed 4 bases from V and 4 bases from J; junction bases left unmatched: 7. The CDR3 runs 15 residues. The germline V gene encodes CDR1 LGHDT and CDR2 YNNKEL (reference sequence).

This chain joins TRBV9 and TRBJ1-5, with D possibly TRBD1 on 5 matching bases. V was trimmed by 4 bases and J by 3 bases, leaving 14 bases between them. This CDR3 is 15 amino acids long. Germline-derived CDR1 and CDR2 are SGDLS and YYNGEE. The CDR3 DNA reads TGTGCCAGCAGCTCCGACCCAGGGTTCAATCAGCCCCAGCATTTT. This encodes CASSSDPGFNQPQHF.

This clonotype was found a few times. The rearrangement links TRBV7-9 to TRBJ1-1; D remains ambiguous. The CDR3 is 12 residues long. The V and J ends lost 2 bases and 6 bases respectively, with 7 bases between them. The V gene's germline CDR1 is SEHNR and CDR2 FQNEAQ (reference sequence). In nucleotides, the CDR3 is TGTGCCAGCAGCTTAATGACGCCTGAAGCTTTCTTT. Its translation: CASSLMTPEAFF.

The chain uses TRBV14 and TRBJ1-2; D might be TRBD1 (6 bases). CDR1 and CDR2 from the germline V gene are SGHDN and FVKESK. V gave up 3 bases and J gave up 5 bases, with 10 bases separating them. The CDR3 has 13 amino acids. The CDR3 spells CASSQSQGYGYTF. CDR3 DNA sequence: TGTGCCAGCAGCCAGTCACAGGGATATGGCTACACCTTC.

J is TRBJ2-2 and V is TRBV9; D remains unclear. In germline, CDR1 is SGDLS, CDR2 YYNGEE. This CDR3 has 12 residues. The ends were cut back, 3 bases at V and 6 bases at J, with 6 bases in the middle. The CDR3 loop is CASSGGPGELFF. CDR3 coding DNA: TGTGCCAGCAGCGGCGGACCCGGGGAGCTGTTTTTT.

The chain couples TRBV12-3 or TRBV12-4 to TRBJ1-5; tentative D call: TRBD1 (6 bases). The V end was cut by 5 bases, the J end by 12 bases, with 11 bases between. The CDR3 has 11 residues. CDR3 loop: CASSQQGLQHF. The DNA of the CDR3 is TGTGCCAGCAGTCAACAGGGTCTCCAGCATTTT.

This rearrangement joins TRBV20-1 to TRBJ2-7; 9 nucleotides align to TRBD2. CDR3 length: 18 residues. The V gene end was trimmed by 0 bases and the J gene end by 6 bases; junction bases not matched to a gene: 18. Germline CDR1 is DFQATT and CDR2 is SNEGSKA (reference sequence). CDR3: CSARDRVAGAAAGGEQYF. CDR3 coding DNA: TGCAGTGCTAGAGATCGTGTAGCGGGGGCGGCTGCGGGGGGCGAGCAGTACTTC.

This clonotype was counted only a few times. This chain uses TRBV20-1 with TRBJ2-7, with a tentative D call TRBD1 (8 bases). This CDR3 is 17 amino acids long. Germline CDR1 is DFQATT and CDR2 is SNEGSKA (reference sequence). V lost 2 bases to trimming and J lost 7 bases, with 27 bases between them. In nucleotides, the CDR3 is TGCAGTGCTAGAAGACAGGGGACTAATCGGATGTCTAGGGAGCAGTACTTC. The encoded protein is CSARRQGTNRMSREQYF.

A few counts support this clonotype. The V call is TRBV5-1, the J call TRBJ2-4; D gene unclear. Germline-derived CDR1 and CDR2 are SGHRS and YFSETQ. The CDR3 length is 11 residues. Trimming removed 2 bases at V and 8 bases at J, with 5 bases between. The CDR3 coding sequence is TGCGCCAGCAGCTTTAACGACATTCAGTACTTC. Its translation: CASSFNDIQYF.

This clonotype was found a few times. As DNA, the CDR3 is TGTGCCAGCAGCTTACTAGCGGGACTTGAGACCCAGTACTTC. This codes for CASSLLAGLETQYF. The V and J genes are TRBV7-9 and TRBJ2-5; 9 positions match TRBD2. CDR3 length equals 14 residues. V shed 2 bases, J shed 5 bases, and the junction held 3 bases outside the gene matches. Germline CDR1 and CDR2: SEHNR and FQNEAQ (reference sequence).

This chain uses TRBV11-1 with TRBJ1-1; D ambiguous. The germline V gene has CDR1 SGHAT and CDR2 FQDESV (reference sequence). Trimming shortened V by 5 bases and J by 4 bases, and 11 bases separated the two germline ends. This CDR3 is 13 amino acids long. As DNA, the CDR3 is TGTGCCAGCAGCACCCCCCCCGGCACTGAAGCTTTCTTT. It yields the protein CASSTPPGTEAFF.

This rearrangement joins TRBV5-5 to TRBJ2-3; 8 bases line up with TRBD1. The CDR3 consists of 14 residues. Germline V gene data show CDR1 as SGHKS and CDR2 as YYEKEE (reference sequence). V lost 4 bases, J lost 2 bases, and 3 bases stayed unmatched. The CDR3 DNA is TGTGCCAGCAGCGTGGGACAGGCCACAGATACGCAGTATTTT. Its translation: CASSVGQATDTQYF. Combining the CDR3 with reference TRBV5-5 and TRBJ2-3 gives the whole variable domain DAGVTQSPTHLIKTRGQQVTLRCSPISGHKSVSWYQQVLGQGPQFIFQYYEKEERGRGNFPDRFSARQFPNYSSELNVNALLLGDSALYLCASSVGQATDTQYFGPGTRLTVL.